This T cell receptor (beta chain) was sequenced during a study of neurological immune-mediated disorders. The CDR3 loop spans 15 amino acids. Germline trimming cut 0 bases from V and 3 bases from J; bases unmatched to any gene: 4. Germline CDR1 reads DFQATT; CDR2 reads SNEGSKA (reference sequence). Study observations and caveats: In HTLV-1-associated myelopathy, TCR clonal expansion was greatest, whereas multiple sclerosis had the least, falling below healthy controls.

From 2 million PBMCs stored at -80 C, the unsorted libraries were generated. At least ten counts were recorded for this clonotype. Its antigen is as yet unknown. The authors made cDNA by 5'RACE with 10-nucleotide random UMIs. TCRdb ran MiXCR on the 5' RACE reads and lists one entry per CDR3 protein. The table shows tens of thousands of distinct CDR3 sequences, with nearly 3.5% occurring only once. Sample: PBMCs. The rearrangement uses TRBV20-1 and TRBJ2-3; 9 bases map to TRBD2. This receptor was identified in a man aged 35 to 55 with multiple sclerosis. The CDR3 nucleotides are TGCAGTGCTAGAGATGCGAGCGGGGGGACAGATACGCAGTATTTT. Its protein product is CSARDASGGTDTQYF.